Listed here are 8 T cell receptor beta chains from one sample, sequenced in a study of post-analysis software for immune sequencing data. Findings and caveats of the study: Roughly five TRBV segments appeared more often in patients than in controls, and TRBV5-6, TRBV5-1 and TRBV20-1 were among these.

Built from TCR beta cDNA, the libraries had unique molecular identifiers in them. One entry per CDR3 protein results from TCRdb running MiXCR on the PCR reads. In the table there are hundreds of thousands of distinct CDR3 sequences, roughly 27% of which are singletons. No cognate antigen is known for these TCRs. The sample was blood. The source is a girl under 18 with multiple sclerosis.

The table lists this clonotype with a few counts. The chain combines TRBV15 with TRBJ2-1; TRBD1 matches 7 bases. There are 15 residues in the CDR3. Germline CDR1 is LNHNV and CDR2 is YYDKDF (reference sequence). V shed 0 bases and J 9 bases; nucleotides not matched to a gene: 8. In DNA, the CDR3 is TGTGCCACCAGCAGAGACCCACAGGGGTTGGGTGAGCAGTTCTTC. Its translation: CATSRDPQGLGEQFF.

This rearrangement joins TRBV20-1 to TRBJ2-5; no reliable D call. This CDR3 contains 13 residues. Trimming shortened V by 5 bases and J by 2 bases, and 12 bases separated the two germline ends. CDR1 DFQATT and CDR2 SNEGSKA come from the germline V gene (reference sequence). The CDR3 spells CSAEVGGQETQYF. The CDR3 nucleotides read TGCAGTGCTGAGGTGGGCGGTCAAGAGACCCAGTACTTC.

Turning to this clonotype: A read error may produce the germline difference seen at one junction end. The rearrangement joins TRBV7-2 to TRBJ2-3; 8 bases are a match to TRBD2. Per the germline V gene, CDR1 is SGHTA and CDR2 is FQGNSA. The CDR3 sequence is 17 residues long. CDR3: CASSLALTSGSTDTQYF. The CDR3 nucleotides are TGCGCCAGCAGCTTAGCGCTAACTAGCGGTAGCACAGATACGCAGTATTTT.

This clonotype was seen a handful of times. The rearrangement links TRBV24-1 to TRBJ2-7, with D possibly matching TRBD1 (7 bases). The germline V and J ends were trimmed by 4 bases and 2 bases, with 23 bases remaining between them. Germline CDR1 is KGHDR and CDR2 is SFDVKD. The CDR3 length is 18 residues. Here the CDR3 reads CATSDPSRQGSGAYEQYF. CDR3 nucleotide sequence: TGTGCCACCAGTGACCCCTCCAGACAGGGATCGGGGGCCTACGAGCAGTACTTC.

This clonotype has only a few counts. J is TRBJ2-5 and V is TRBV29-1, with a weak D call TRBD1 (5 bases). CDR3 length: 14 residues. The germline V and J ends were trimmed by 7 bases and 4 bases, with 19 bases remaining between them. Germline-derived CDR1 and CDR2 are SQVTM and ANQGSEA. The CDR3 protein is CSALPQGSRETQYF. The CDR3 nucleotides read TGCAGCGCCCTACCCCAGGGATCTCGAGAGACCCAGTACTTC.

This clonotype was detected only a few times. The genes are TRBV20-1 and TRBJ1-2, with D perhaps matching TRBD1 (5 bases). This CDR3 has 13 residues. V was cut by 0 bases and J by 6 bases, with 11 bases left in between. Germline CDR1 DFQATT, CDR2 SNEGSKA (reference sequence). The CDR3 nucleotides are TGCAGTGCTAGAGACCCAGGGAAGGATGGCTACACCTTC. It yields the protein CSARDPGKDGYTF.

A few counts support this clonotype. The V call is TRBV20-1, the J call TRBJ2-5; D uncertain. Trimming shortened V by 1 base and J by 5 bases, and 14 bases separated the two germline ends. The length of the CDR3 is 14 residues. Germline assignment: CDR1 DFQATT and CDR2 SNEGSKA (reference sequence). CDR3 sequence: CSARGTTSRETQYF. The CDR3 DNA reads TGCAGTGCTAGAGGGACCACCTCGAGGGAGACCCAGTACTTC.

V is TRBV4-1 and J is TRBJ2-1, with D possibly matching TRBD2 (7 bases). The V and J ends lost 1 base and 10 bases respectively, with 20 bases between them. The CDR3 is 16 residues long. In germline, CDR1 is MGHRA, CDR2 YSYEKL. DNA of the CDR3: TGCGCCAGCAGCCAAGGAGGGGCGGGGGCCCGAGAGGAGCAGTTCTTC. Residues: CASSQGGAGAREEQFF.